The T cell receptor beta chain described here comes from a study of control samples from healthy donors and cancer patients. Clones were sequenced by immunoSEQ multiplex PCR, and TCRdb holds only the in-frame ones, with some missing. The table lists about 77,000 clones, almost 95% of them singletons. V dropped 3 bases and J dropped 4; count of bases not matched to a gene: 1. The germline gives CDR1 GTSNPN, CDR2 SVGIG (reference sequence). This CDR3 contains 12 residues. Sequenced: blood. This clonotype was obtained from an older woman in good health. V is TRBV30 and J is TRBJ2-3; 7 bases are a match to TRBD2. The chain's CDR3 is CAWRRESDTQYF. The CDR3 nucleotides read TGTGCCTGGAGGCGGGAGTCAGATACGCAGTATTTT.